The source of this T cell receptor (beta chain) is a study of CD8+ T cells in alopecia areata. V dropped 5 bases and J dropped 0 bases, with 19 bases sitting between them. This CDR3 spans 18 amino acids. Looked up from germline, CDR1 is PRHDT and CDR2 is FYEKMQ (reference sequence). Treatment noted: oral pan-JAK inhibitor, 5-10 mg twice daily. Alopecia areata patients had lesional scalp punch biopsies and peripheral blood taken from them. Following RNA extraction, reverse transcription yielded cDNA that acted as the sequencing template. TCRdb keeps only in-frame clones here, not all; method: immunoSEQ multiplex PCR. In the table there are some 200,000 clones, roughly three fifths of which are singletons.

The clonotype was recovered from a human donor with alopecia areata. The starting material was CD4+ T cells sorted from blood, obtained at week 4, from a patient treated with tofacitinib. The rearrangement links TRBV13 to TRBJ1-4; weak D call: TRBD1 (6 bases). CDR3 DNA: TGTGCCAGCAGCGAACGACAGGTCTTGGGTGCAACTAATGAAAAACTGTTTTTT. Translating gives CASSERQVLGATNEKLFF.